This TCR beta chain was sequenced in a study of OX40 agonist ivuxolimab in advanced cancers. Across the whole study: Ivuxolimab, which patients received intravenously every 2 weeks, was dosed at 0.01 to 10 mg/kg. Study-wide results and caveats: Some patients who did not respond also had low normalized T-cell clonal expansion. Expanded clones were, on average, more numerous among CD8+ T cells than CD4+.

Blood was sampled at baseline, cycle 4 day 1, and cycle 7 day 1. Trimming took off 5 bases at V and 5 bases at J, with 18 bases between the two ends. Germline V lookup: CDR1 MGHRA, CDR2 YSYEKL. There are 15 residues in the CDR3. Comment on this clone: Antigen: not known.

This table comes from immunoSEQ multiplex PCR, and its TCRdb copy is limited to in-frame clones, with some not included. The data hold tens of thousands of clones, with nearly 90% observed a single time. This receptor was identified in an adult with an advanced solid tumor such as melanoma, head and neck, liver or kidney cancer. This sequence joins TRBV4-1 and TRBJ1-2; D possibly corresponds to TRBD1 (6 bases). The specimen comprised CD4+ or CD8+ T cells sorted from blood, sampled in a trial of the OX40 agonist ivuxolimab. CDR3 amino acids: CASSVTEGVRYGYTF. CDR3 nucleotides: TGCGCCAGCAGCGTTACGGAGGGGGTTAGATATGGCTACACCTTC.